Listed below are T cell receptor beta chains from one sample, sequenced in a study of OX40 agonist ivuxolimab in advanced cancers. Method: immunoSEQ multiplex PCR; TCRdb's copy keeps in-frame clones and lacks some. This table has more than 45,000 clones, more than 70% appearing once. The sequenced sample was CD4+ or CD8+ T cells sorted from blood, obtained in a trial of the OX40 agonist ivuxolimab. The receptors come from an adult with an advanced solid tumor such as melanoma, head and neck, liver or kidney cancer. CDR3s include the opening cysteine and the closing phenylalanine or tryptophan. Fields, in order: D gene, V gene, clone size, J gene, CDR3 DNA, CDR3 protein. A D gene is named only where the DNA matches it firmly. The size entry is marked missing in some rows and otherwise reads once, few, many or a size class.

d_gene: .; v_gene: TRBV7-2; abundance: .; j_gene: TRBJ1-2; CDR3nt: TGTGCCAGCAGCTTGGCCGGAGACCCAGGCTACACCTTC; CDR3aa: CASSLAGDPGYTF
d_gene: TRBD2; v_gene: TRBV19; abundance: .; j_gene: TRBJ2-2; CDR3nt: TGTGCCAGTAGTACACGACTAGCGGGCTCGAACACCGGGGAGCTGTTTTTT; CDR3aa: CASSTRLAGSNTGELFF
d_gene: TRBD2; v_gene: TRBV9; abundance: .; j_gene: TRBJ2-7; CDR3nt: TGTGCCAGCAGCGTAGCCGTGGGGGGGGAGCAGTACTTC; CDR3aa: CASSVAVGGEQYF
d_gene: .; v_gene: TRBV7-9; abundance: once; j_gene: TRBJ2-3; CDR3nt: TGTGCCAGCAGCCCCGAGGTAGCGACAGATACGCAGTATTTT; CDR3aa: CASSPEVATDTQYF
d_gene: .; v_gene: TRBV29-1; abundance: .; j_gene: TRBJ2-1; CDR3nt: TGCAGCGTTGGCCTAGACCAGTTCTTC; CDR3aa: CSVGLDQFF
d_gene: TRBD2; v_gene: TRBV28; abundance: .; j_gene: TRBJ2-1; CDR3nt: TGTGCCAGCAGTAGGACTAGCGGGAGATGGGCCAATGAGCAGTTCTTC; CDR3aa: CASSRTSGRWANEQFF
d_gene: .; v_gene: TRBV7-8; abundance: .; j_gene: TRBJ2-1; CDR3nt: TGTGCCAGCAGTCGGACCACGGGACCCCACGTAAATGAGCAGTTCTTC; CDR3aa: CASSRTTGPHVNEQFF
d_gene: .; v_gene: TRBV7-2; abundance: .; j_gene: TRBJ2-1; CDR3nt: TGTGCCAGCAGCTTAGGATGGTCTAGCGGACAGAGGGGAAATGAGCAGTTCTTC; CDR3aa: CASSLGWSSGQRGNEQFF
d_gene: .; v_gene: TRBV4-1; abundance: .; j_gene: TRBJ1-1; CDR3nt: TGCGCCAGCAGCCGACCAGACAGGAACACTGAAGCTTTCTTT; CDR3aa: CASSRPDRNTEAFF
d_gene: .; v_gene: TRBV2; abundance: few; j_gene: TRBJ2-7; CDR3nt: TGTGCCAGCAGTCCCGGGATCTACGAGCAGTACTTC; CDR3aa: CASSPGIYEQYF
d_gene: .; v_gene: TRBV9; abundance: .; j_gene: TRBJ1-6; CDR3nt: TGTGCCAGCAGCGCGACAGAGACTTATAATTCACCCCTCCACTTT; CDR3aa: CASSATETYNSPLHF
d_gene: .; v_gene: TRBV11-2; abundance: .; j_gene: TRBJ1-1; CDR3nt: TGTGCCAGCAGCCCTTCGGTGAACACTGAAGCTTTCTTT; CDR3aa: CASSPSVNTEAFF
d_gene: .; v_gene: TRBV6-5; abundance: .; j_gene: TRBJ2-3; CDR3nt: TGTGCCAGCATCGAAACAGGGGAGGGCGATACGCAGTATTTT; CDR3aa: CASIETGEGDTQYF
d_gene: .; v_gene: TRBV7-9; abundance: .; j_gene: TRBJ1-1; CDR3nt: TGTGCCAGCAGCTTAGACCTAGGACAGAAGGAAGCTTTCTTT; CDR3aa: CASSLDLGQKEAFF